A single sample gave rise to the 28 T cell receptor beta chains below, sequenced in a study of blood T cell repertoires in COVID-19. The table came from immunoSEQ multiplex PCR; TCRdb's copy has only in-frame clones and leaves some out. Of about 16,000 clones detected, more than 85% appear once; the ten largest clones hold over 10%. Material: peripheral blood. The source of these receptors is a human donor in a cohort sampled during active COVID-19.

The rearrangement joins TRBV6-1 to TRBJ1-1; TRBD1 might be the D (5 bases). This CDR3 has 16 amino acids. The V end was cut by 0 bases, the J end by 0 bases, with 11 bases between. The germline gives CDR1 MNHNS, CDR2 SASEGT. The CDR3 is CASSEAARGMNTEAFF. The CDR3 DNA reads as TGTGCCAGCAGTGAAGCCGCACGGGGGATGAACACTGAAGCTTTCTTT.

The rearrangement joins TRBV7-2 to TRBJ2-3; D is uncertain. Germline V gene sequence: CDR1 SGHTA, CDR2 FQGNSA. V lost 3 bases and J 4 bases, leaving 11 bases between the germline ends. The CDR3 totals 14 residues. The DNA for the CDR3 is TGTGCCAGCAGCTTGTCGGTATTGGCAGATACGCAGTATTTT. It encodes CASSLSVLADTQYF.

The chain has TRBV29-1 and TRBJ2-7; D ambiguous. The ends were cut back, 4 bases at V and 3 bases at J, with 7 bases in the middle. CDR3 length equals 11 residues. The V gene's germline CDR1 is SQVTM and CDR2 ANQGSEA. CDR3 DNA: TGCAGCGTTGTGGGCGACTACGAGCAGTACTTC. Its translation: CSVVGDYEQYF.

A single count supports this clone. V and J are TRBV9 and TRBJ2-2; D not resolved. Germline assignment: CDR1 SGDLS and CDR2 YYNGEE. V was cut by 4 bases and J by 3 bases, with 13 bases left in between. The CDR3 totals 15 residues. In DNA, the CDR3 is TGTGCCAGCAGCCCAACCCCTGTAGACACCGGGGAGCTGTTTTTT. Protein sequence: CASSPTPVDTGELFF.

The chain recombines TRBV19 with TRBJ1-3; D might be TRBD1 (6 bases). CDR3 length: 18 amino acids. Deletions cut 7 bases from V and 0 bases from J, with 22 bases between. CDR1 and CDR2 from the germline V gene are LNHDA and SQIVND (reference sequence). CDR3 in amino acids: CASTPKGGTLYSGNTIYF. In nucleotides, the CDR3 is TGTGCCAGTACCCCGAAGGGGGGGACCCTTTACTCTGGAAACACCATATATTTT.

The genes are TRBV2 and TRBJ2-5, with 8 bases fitting TRBD2. The germline V gene encodes CDR1 SNHLY and CDR2 FYNNEI. The CDR3 is 16 amino acids. The trim removed 7 bases at V and 2 bases at J, leaving 12 bases unmatched. CDR3 amino acids: CASNTKKRGTQETQYF. DNA of the CDR3: TGTGCCAGCAATACCAAAAAGCGGGGGACACAAGAGACCCAGTACTTC. Full variable domain (rest looked up from reference TRBV2 and TRBJ2-5): EPEVTQTPSHQVTQMGQEVILRCVPISNHLYFYWYRQILGQKVEFLVSFYNNEISEKSEIFDDQFSVERPDGSNFTLKIRSTKLEDSAMYFCASNTKKRGTQETQYFGPGTRLLVL.

This clone is a singleton in its sample. This chain links TRBV13 with TRBJ2-7, with 11 positions matching TRBD2. Germline CDR1 reads PRHDT; CDR2 reads FYEKMQ (reference sequence). The junction had 2 bases not matched to a gene; V was cut back by 3 bases and J by 4 bases. CDR3 length: 14 residues. The CDR3 DNA is TGTGCCAGCAGCTTTAGCGGGGGGGCATACGAGCAGTACTTC. Translating gives CASSFSGGAYEQYF.

J is TRBJ1-6 and V is TRBV7-9, with D possibly matching TRBD1 (6 bases). This CDR3 region has 16 residues. V lost 3 bases to trimming and J lost 7 bases, with 16 bases between them. The germline V gene encodes CDR1 SEHNR and CDR2 FQNEAQ (reference sequence). For the CDR3, the DNA is TGTGCCAGCAGCTTGGGGTTACAGGGAGGGAATTCACCCCTCCACTTT. It translates to CASSLGLQGGNSPLHF.

The chain links TRBV7-9 to TRBJ2-5; 11 nucleotides agree with TRBD2. Germline CDR1 is SEHNR and CDR2 is FQNEAQ (reference sequence). This CDR3 is 14 amino acids long. With V trimmed by 5 bases and J by 5 bases, 4 bases remained unmatched. In DNA, the CDR3 is TGTGCCAGCAGCCCTGGGACTAGCGGTGAGACCCAGTACTTC. It yields the protein CASSPGTSGETQYF.

The chain combines TRBV19 with TRBJ1-5; D not resolved. CDR1 is LNHDA and CDR2 is SQIVND in the germline V gene (reference sequence). Trimming removed 7 bases at V and 2 bases at J, with 18 bases between. The CDR3 totals 16 residues. The CDR3 nucleotides read TGTGCCAGTATCCTCAATGCGGGGAACGGCAATCAGCCCCAGCATTTT. It codes for CASILNAGNGNQPQHF.

This chain joins TRBV29-1 and TRBJ2-5; weak D call: TRBD1 (6 bases). The ends were cut back, 5 bases at V and 5 bases at J, with 15 bases in the middle. This CDR3 has 13 amino acids. CDR1 and CDR2 from the germline V gene are SQVTM and ANQGSEA. CDR3 residues: CSVRTERGETQYF. The CDR3 DNA is TGCAGCGTTCGAACTGAGAGGGGGGAGACCCAGTACTTC.

The rearrangement links TRBV20-1 to TRBJ2-1, with TRBD1 as a possible D gene (5 bases). This CDR3 region has 13 residues. Germline values: CDR1 DFQATT, CDR2 SNEGSKA (reference sequence). Deletions cut 3 bases from V and 10 bases from J, with 16 bases between. The CDR3 loop is CSASVKGRREQFF. The CDR3 nucleotides read TGCAGTGCTAGTGTGAAGGGGCGTAGAGAGCAGTTCTTC.

The CDR3 loop reads CASSWQGFGETQYF. The CDR3 DNA is TGCGCCAGCAGCTGGCAGGGGTTTGGGGAGACCCAGTACTTC. V gene TRBV5-1 combines with J gene TRBJ2-5; possibly TRBD1 for D (6 bases). V was pared by 3 bases and J by 5 bases, with 14 bases between. From germline, CDR1 is SGHRS and CDR2 YFSETQ. This CDR3 spans 14 amino acids.

This clone was detected only once. V gene TRBV9 combines with J gene TRBJ2-1; 10 bases fit TRBD1. The CDR3 runs to 16 residues. CDR1 and CDR2 from the germline V gene are SGDLS and YYNGEE. The V gene end was trimmed by 0 bases and the J gene end by 8 bases; junction bases not matched to a gene: 8. The CDR3 nucleotides read TGTGCCAGCAGCGTAGGAGGACAGGGGGTGCACTATGAGCAGTTCTTC. As protein: CASSVGGQGVHYEQFF.

This clone was seen more than once but under ten times. The chain couples TRBV7-9 to TRBJ2-7; 8 nucleotides line up with TRBD2. The CDR3 runs 14 residues. Looked up from germline, CDR1 is SEHNR and CDR2 is FQNEAQ (reference sequence). Trimming took 5 bases from V and 5 from J; bases not matched to a gene: 8. CDR3 DNA: TGTGCCAGCAGCATGACGGGGGGGCATAACGAGCAGTACTTC. This translates into CASSMTGGHNEQYF.

This rearrangement joins TRBV18 to TRBJ2-2, with D uncertain. In germline, CDR1 is KGHSH, CDR2 LQKENI. Trimming took off 1 base at V and 0 bases at J, with 3 bases between the two ends. This CDR3 is 14 amino acids long. The CDR3 DNA reads as TGTGCCAGCTCACCACTCTCGAACACCGGGGAGCTGTTTTTT. Protein product: CASSPLSNTGELFF.

Comments on this clone: Other DNA sequences from this sample encode an identical CDR3 as well. The genes are TRBV5-1 and TRBJ1-1; no clear D. The CDR3 spans 13 residues. Between the trimmed V and J ends, which lost 3 bases and 2 bases, there was a span of 8 bases. Germline lookup yields CDR1 SGHRS and CDR2 YFSETQ. This chain's CDR3 is CASSSAGNTEAFF. DNA for the CDR3: TGCGCCAGCAGCTCTGCGGGAAACACTGAAGCTTTCTTT. Based on the CDR3 plus reference TRBV5-1 and TRBJ1-1, the full variable domain is KAGVTQTPRYLIKTRGQQVTLSCSPISGHRSVSWYQQTPGQGLQFLFEYFSETQRNKGNFPGRFSGRQFSNSRSEMNVSTLELGDSALYLCASSSAGNTEAFFGQGTRLTVV.

The J gene is TRBJ1-1, the V gene TRBV19; weak D call: TRBD1 (5 bases). Per germline, CDR1 LNHDA and CDR2 SQIVND (reference sequence). Between the trimmed V and J ends, which lost 5 bases and 5 bases, there was a span of 15 bases. The CDR3 covers 14 residues. The CDR3 loop is CASSAGFGGTEAFF. Written as DNA, the CDR3 is TGTGCCAGTAGTGCCGGGTTTGGGGGGACTGAAGCTTTCTTT.

The V call is TRBV6-5, the J call TRBJ2-2; D gene ambiguous. Germline CDR1 and CDR2: MNHEY and SVGAGI. CDR3 length equals 14 residues. V was pared by 6 bases and J by 9 bases, with 17 bases between. The chain's CDR3 is CASSDLTFARELFF. CDR3 nucleotide sequence: TGTGCCAGCAGCGATCTTACCTTTGCGCGGGAGCTGTTTTTT.

A word on this clone: The sample has other DNA sequences that encode this CDR3 too. The chain is built from TRBV5-1 and TRBJ1-2; the match to TRBD1 covers 8 bases. Trimming cost V 7 bases and J 0 bases; bases outside gene matches: 2. The length of the CDR3 is 13 residues. Germline V gene sequence: CDR1 SGHRS, CDR2 YFSETQ. This chain's CDR3 is CASGTGANYGYTF. The CDR3 DNA is TGCGCCAGCGGGACAGGAGCTAACTATGGCTACACCTTC.

Only a few counts were recorded for this clone. The chain carries TRBV4-2 and TRBJ2-7; 10 bases are shared with TRBD1. Germline CDR1 reads LGHNA; CDR2 reads YNFKEQ. J gave up 0 bases and V 4 bases, and 6 bases lay outside the gene matches. This CDR3 has 16 residues. The CDR3 protein is CASSRVGTGASYEQYF. Here the CDR3 DNA reads TGTGCCAGCAGCCGCGTTGGGACAGGGGCCTCCTACGAGCAGTACTTC.

This sequence joins TRBV10-3 and TRBJ2-3, with 8 nucleotides matching TRBD2. The CDR3 covers 15 residues. Germline CDR1 ENHRY, CDR2 SYGVKD. The J segment lost 0 bases and the V segment lost 7 bases, leaving 6 bases of the junction unmatched. The CDR3 nucleotides are TGTGCCATCAACGAGCGGGGGACTAGCACAGATACGCAGTATTTT. Its translation is CAINERGTSTDTQYF.

This clone is a singleton in its sample. The V and J genes are TRBV3-1 (or the pseudogene TRBV3-2) and TRBJ1-5, with D uncertain. CDR1 and CDR2 (germline): LGHDT, YNNKEL (reference sequence). The ends were cut back, 1 base at V and 2 bases at J, with 6 bases in the middle. CDR3 length: 14 residues. The CDR3 spells CASSQVTGNQPQHF. The CDR3 region has the DNA TGTGCCAGCAGCCAAGTAACGGGCAATCAGCCCCAGCATTTT.

This clone occurred a few times. V is TRBV7-2 and J is TRBJ2-1, with TRBD1 as a possible D gene (6 bases). The CDR3 length is 13 residues. Trimming removed 5 bases at V and 7 bases at J, with 12 bases between. The germline V gene encodes CDR1 SGHTA and CDR2 FQGNSA. CDR3 loop: CASSQTQGNEQFF. The CDR3 bases are TGTGCCAGCAGCCAGACACAGGGTAATGAGCAGTTCTTC.

V usage is TRBV5-1 and J usage is TRBJ2-7; TRBD1 matches at 7 bases. With 0 bases clipped from V and 1 base from J, the junction kept 7 bases outside the gene matches. This CDR3 comprises 16 residues. Germline assignment: CDR1 SGHRS and CDR2 YFSETQ. In DNA form, the CDR3 reads TGCGCCAGCAGCTTGGCCCCAGGGGGAATTTCCTACGAGCAGTACTTC. Translation: CASSLAPGGISYEQYF.

The chain carries TRBV21-1 and TRBJ2-5; the table gives TRBD2 as D, unverified against the DNA. TRBV21-1 is classified as a pseudogene. The CDR3 extends over 15 amino acids. CDR3 sequence (DNA): TGTGCCAGCAGCCCTCCCGGGATATTGGGGGAGACCCAGTACTTC. This gives the protein CASSPPGILGETQYF.

CDR3 in amino acids: CASSSRTGGYGSPLHF. The CDR3 nucleotides are TGTGCCAGCAGCTCCAGGACAGGGGGCTATGGTTCACCCCTCCACTTT. The chain links TRBV11-1 to TRBJ1-6; 11 bases line up with TRBD1. Per the germline V gene, CDR1 is SGHAT and CDR2 is FQDESV (reference sequence). The CDR3 has 16 residues. V lost 4 bases and J lost 9; bases outside the gene matches: 8.

The chain combines TRBV7-8 with TRBJ2-1; 10 nucleotides align to TRBD1. This CDR3 has 17 amino acids. The trim removed 5 bases at V and 6 bases at J, leaving 13 bases unmatched. CDR1 is SGHVS and CDR2 is FQNEAQ in the germline V gene. The CDR3: CASSRAIGQGVFNEQFF. In nucleotides, the CDR3 is TGTGCCAGCAGCCGGGCGATTGGACAGGGGGTGTTCAATGAGCAGTTCTTC.